A single sample is the source of the 29 T cell receptor beta chains below, sequenced in a study of graft-versus-host responses after intestinal transplantation. Which antigens these TCRs recognize remains unknown. Profiled with immunoSEQ multiplex PCR; TCRdb holds only in-frame clones, not every one. Counted here are about 71,000 clones, about nine tenths occurring once; the ten biggest clones make up 1.3%. The starting material was unstimulated CD8+ T cells sorted from spleen or lymph node cells, obtained before intestinal transplant. The source is a human donor who received an intestinal transplant.

The chain has TRBV19 and TRBJ1-5; 7 bases agree with TRBD1. Germline V gene sequence: CDR1 LNHDA, CDR2 SQIVND (reference sequence). Trimming cost V 4 bases and J 4 bases; bases outside gene matches: 7. The CDR3 is made up of 15 amino acids. The CDR3 loop is CASSTQTGPNQPQHF. CDR3 in DNA: TGTGCCAGTAGTACCCAGACAGGGCCAAATCAGCCCCAGCATTTT.

This clone was seen a single time. The V and J genes are TRBV19 and TRBJ2-1; TRBD2 agrees at 8 bases. Germline CDR1 is LNHDA and CDR2 is SQIVND (reference sequence). The CDR3 has 13 amino acids. V trimming: 7 bases; J trimming: 5 bases; junction bases outside the gene matches: 4. The CDR3 nucleotides read TGTGCCAGTACGGGGGGGGCCAACAATGAGCAGTTCTTC. Amino acids: CASTGGANNEQFF.

This chain joins TRBV19 and TRBJ1-5; tentative D call: TRBD1 (6 bases). V was trimmed by 7 bases and J by 1 base, leaving 14 bases between them. The CDR3 sequence is 15 residues long. Per the germline V gene, CDR1 is LNHDA and CDR2 is SQIVND (reference sequence). The CDR3 region is CASIAGGLSNQPQHF. The CDR3 bases are TGTGCCAGTATCGCGGGGGGGCTAAGCAATCAGCCCCAGCATTTT.

The chain employs TRBV27 and TRBJ1-2; D is unclear. The ends were cut back, 2 bases at V and 2 bases at J, with 15 bases in the middle. The CDR3 contains 16 residues. From germline, CDR1 is MNHEY and CDR2 SMNVEV (reference sequence). CDR3 sequence reads: CASSLEGGQPNYGYTF. In DNA form, the CDR3 reads TGTGCCAGCAGTTTAGAGGGTGGGCAGCCGAACTATGGCTACACCTTC.

This clone has only one observation. The rearrangement links TRBV7-3 to TRBJ2-1; D is uncertain. Trimming cost V 3 bases and J 5 bases, with 11 bases left between them. This CDR3 region has 14 residues. Germline V gene lookup returns CDR1 SGHTA and CDR2 FQGTGA. The CDR3 DNA sequence: TGTGCCAGCAGCTTCCTAGGTGATAACAATGAGCAGTTCTTC. Encoded protein: CASSFLGDNNEQFF.

The chain combines TRBV11-2 with TRBJ1-2; 9 nucleotides agree with TRBD1. The CDR3 is 15 amino acids. Germline V gene sequence: CDR1 SGHAT, CDR2 FQNNGV. V was clipped by 4 bases and J by 8 bases; unmatched bases: 11. DNA of the CDR3: TGTGCCAGCAGCTACGGACAGGGGACTCCTTGGGGCTACACCTTC. It codes for CASSYGQGTPWGYTF.

This chain uses TRBV27 with TRBJ2-2, with D perhaps matching TRBD2 (7 bases). V lost 5 bases and J 6 bases, leaving 16 bases between the germline ends. Germline CDR1 is MNHEY and CDR2 is SMNVEV (reference sequence). The CDR3 runs to 15 residues. The CDR3 region is CASSIGGQGAGELFF. The CDR3 nucleotides are TGTGCCAGCAGTATCGGGGGGCAGGGTGCCGGGGAGCTGTTTTTT.

The chain employs TRBV27 and TRBJ2-7, with unresolved D. The CDR3 covers 16 residues. Germline lookup yields CDR1 MNHEY and CDR2 SMNVEV (reference sequence). V was shortened by 3 bases and J by 2 bases, with 17 bases between the two germline ends. DNA for the CDR3: TGTGCCAGCAGTTTTTTAGGTGGAGCCGCAACCTACGAGCAGTACTTC. It translates to CASSFLGGAATYEQYF.

On this clone itself: One end of the junction does not line up with germline, which may come from a read error. The chain links TRBV6-1 to TRBJ2-1; TRBD2 agrees at 8 bases. Germline CDR1 and CDR2: MNHNS and SASEGT. CDR3 length: 15 amino acids. CDR3 nucleotide sequence: TGTGCCAGCGGTGAATGGGCGGGGGGTTACAATGAGCAGTTCTTC. Translation gives CASGEWAGGYNEQFF.

The chain recombines TRBV11-2 with TRBJ2-7; TRBD2 aligns across 10 bases. V was pared by 5 bases and J by 4 bases, with 5 bases of the junction left unmatched. The CDR3 contains 14 residues. Germline V gene lookup returns CDR1 SGHAT and CDR2 FQNNGV. The CDR3 here is CASSLLAGAYEQYF. CDR3 in DNA: TGTGCCAGCAGCCTCCTAGCGGGGGCATACGAGCAGTACTTC.

The V call is TRBV11-2, the J call TRBJ1-4; D is uncertain. Between the trimmed V and J ends, which lost 6 bases and 3 bases, there was a span of 8 bases. This CDR3 contains 13 residues. Germline V gives CDR1 SGHAT, CDR2 FQNNGV. The CDR3 DNA reads as TGTGCCAGCAGTCGGAGATCTAATGAAAAACTGTTTTTT. It is translated as CASSRRSNEKLFF.

The V and J genes are TRBV7-9 and TRBJ2-2, with D perhaps matching TRBD1 (6 bases). The CDR3 runs 16 residues. CDR1 and CDR2 from the germline V gene are SEHNR and FQNEAQ (reference sequence). Trimming stripped 5 bases from V and 0 bases from J, with 13 bases between. CDR3 coding DNA: TGTGCCAGCAGCCCCAGGGGCAGTGCGAACACCGGGGAGCTGTTTTTT. Translated: CASSPRGSANTGELFF. The complete variable domain, with remaining parts taken from reference TRBV7-9 and TRBJ2-2, reads DTGVSQNPRHKITKRGQNVTFRCDPISEHNRLYWYRQTLGQGPEFLTYFQNEAQLEKSRLLSDRFSAERPKGSFSTLEIQRTEQGDSAMYLCASSPRGSANTGELFFGEGSRLTVL.

The chain carries TRBV7-6 and TRBJ2-5; 7 positions match TRBD1. Germline CDR1 and CDR2: SGHVS and FNYEAQ. This CDR3 has 14 residues. With V trimmed by 5 bases and J by 3 bases, 6 bases remained unmatched. The CDR3 protein is CASSPRDREETQYF. CDR3 bases: TGTGCCAGCAGCCCGAGAGACAGGGAAGAGACCCAGTACTTC.

The gene calls are TRBV5-3 and TRBJ2-5; 14 bases align to TRBD2. TRBV5-3 is marked as an open reading frame, function uncertain. After removal of 4 bases from V and 5 bases from J, the junction contained 7 bases not matched to a gene. The CDR3 totals 16 residues. CDR3 sequence: CARSTGLAGAGETQYF. The DNA of the CDR3 is TGTGCCAGAAGCACGGGACTAGCGGGGGCGGGGGAGACCCAGTACTTC.

The chain combines TRBV11-2 with TRBJ1-3; 7 nucleotides line up with TRBD1. CDR1 is SGHAT, CDR2 FQNNGV, per germline. With V trimmed by 4 bases and J by 0 bases, 6 bases remained unmatched. This CDR3 contains 16 residues. The CDR3 nucleotides are TGTGCCAGCAGCTCGACGGGACAGTACTCTGGAAACACCATATATTTT. Translation gives CASSSTGQYSGNTIYF.

The chain uses TRBV4-1 and TRBJ2-3, with no clear D. The CDR3 loop spans 15 amino acids. CDR1 and CDR2 (germline): MGHRA, YSYEKL. V was shortened by 1 base and J by 6 bases, with 14 bases between the two germline ends. The CDR3 is CASSQGPGYLDTQYF. The DNA for the CDR3 is TGCGCCAGCAGCCAAGGTCCAGGCTACCTCGATACGCAGTATTTT.

This clone appeared once. CDR3 protein: CASSLARGWTGANVLTF. CDR3 bases: TGTGCCAGCAGCTTGGCCCGGGGTTGGACTGGGGCCAACGTCCTGACTTTC. This sequence joins TRBV5-6 and TRBJ2-6, with a tentative D call TRBD2 (5 bases). Trimming stripped 0 bases from V and 2 bases from J, with 12 bases between. The CDR3 covers 17 residues. The germline V gene has CDR1 SGHDT and CDR2 YYEEEE.

The gene calls are TRBV6-1 and TRBJ2-5; D is possibly TRBD2 (6 bases). The CDR3 spans 15 residues. Germline CDR1 MNHNS, CDR2 SASEGT. V was pared by 4 bases and J by 3 bases, with 15 bases between. CDR3 amino acids: CASSGLLARKETQYF. The CDR3 DNA reads TGTGCCAGCAGTGGTCTTCTAGCGCGTAAAGAGACCCAGTACTTC.

J is TRBJ1-1 and V is TRBV7-9; D possibly corresponds to TRBD1 (5 bases). CDR1 and CDR2 from the germline V gene are SEHNR and FQNEAQ (reference sequence). V shed 2 bases and J shed 6 bases, with 16 bases lying between them. The CDR3 sequence is 15 residues long. The CDR3 sequence: CASSLMGREDAEAFF. In DNA form, the CDR3 reads TGTGCCAGCAGCTTAATGGGCAGGGAGGACGCTGAAGCTTTCTTT.

The chain uses TRBV5-1 and TRBJ2-7, with 7 bases matching TRBD1. From germline, CDR1 is SGHRS and CDR2 YFSETQ. V lost 4 bases to trimming and J lost 2 bases; unmatched junction nucleotides: 12. The CDR3 length is 16 residues. The chain's CDR3 is CASSPYKTGRPYEQYF. CDR3 nucleotides: TGCGCCAGCAGCCCTTACAAGACAGGGCGACCCTACGAGCAGTACTTC.

Regarding this clone: Other DNA sequences in the same sample also yield this CDR3. V gene TRBV9 combines with J gene TRBJ2-7; 9 nucleotides match TRBD2. V lost 0 bases to trimming and J lost 1 base; unmatched junction nucleotides: 2. Germline V gene lookup returns CDR1 SGDLS and CDR2 YYNGEE. The CDR3 runs 15 residues. CDR3 loop: CASSVGSGGSYEQYF. CDR3 coding DNA: TGTGCCAGCAGCGTAGGGAGCGGGGGGTCCTACGAGCAGTACTTC. Drawing the rest from reference TRBV9 and TRBJ2-7, the complete variable domain is DSGVTQTPKHLITATGQRVTLRCSPRSGDLSVYWYQQSLDQGLQFLIQYYNGEERAKGNILERFSAQQFPDLHSELNLSSLELGDSALYFCASSVGSGGSYEQYFGPGTRLTVT.

This chain uses TRBV7-9 with TRBJ2-2; 8 nucleotides agree with TRBD2. Looked up from germline, CDR1 is SEHNR and CDR2 is FQNEAQ (reference sequence). The trim removed 5 bases at V and 0 bases at J, leaving 14 bases unmatched. The CDR3 covers 19 residues. Here the CDR3 reads CASSVPGGFGGANTGELFF. The CDR3 nucleotides are TGTGCCAGCAGCGTCCCTGGGGGCTTCGGGGGGGCGAACACCGGGGAGCTGTTTTTT.

This rearrangement joins TRBV27 to TRBJ2-1; TRBD1 matches at 8 bases. This CDR3 is 14 amino acids long. The V and J ends lost 3 bases and 6 bases, in that order; junction bases with no gene match: 4. Germline V gives CDR1 MNHEY, CDR2 SMNVEV (reference sequence). The CDR3, as DNA: TGTGCCAGCAGTTTGGGACAGGTTGGCAATGAGCAGTTCTTC. It codes for CASSLGQVGNEQFF.

Written as DNA, the CDR3 is TGTGCCAGCAGCCCCATGGACAGCGGAGCCCAGTACTTC. It yields the protein CASSPMDSGAQYF. The genes are TRBV7-6 and TRBJ2-5; D may be TRBD1 (6 bases). The CDR3 has 13 residues. Per the germline V gene, CDR1 is SGHVS and CDR2 is FNYEAQ. The V end lost 5 bases, the J end lost 9 bases, and 16 bases lay between the germline ends.

Only one count was recorded for this clone. This chain connects TRBV2 to TRBJ2-5, with D unclear. The CDR3 is 12 amino acids. The germline gives CDR1 SNHLY, CDR2 FYNNEI. V gave up 3 bases and J gave up 2 bases, with 4 bases separating them. In nucleotides, the CDR3 is TGTGCCAGCAGTGACCGGCAAGAGACCCAGTACTTC. It yields the protein CASSDRQETQYF.

In this sample, this clone turned up once. This sequence joins TRBV2 and TRBJ1-1; no clear D. Germline assignment: CDR1 SNHLY and CDR2 FYNNEI. The CDR3 runs to 13 residues. V was shortened by 3 bases and J by 4 bases, with 9 bases between the two germline ends. The CDR3 spells CASSERTRTEAFF. CDR3 nucleotides: TGTGCCAGCAGTGAGAGAACCCGCACTGAAGCTTTCTTT.

This clone occurred once. The genes are TRBV29-1 and TRBJ1-1, with D unclear. Germline CDR1 and CDR2: SQVTM and ANQGSEA. V lost 4 bases and J 1 base, leaving 13 bases between the germline ends. This CDR3 spans 14 amino acids. The CDR3 loop is CSVAGGWGNTEAFF. CDR3 bases: TGCAGCGTTGCCGGCGGGTGGGGGAACACTGAAGCTTTCTTT. Drawing the rest from reference TRBV29-1 and TRBJ1-1, the complete variable domain is SAVISQKPSRDICQRGTSLTIQCQVDSQVTMMFWYRQQPGQSLTLIATANQGSEATYESGFVIDKFPISRPNLTFSTLTVSNMSPEDSSIYLCSVAGGWGNTEAFFGQGTRLTVV.

This clone was observed a few times. The chain combines TRBV6-1 with TRBJ2-7; TRBD1 might be the D (5 bases). V gave up 10 bases and J gave up 3 bases, with 7 bases separating them. The germline CDR1 and CDR2 sequences are MNHNS and SASEGT. The CDR3 spans 10 residues. The CDR3 protein is CATQGYEQYF. The CDR3 bases are TGTGCCACCCAGGGCTACGAGCAGTACTTC.

V gene TRBV4-2 combines with J gene TRBJ2-5, with a tentative D call TRBD2 (5 bases). Trimming took off 5 bases at V and 1 base at J, with 5 bases between the two ends. Germline CDR1 is LGHNA and CDR2 is YNFKEQ. This CDR3 is 12 amino acids long. The CDR3 coding sequence is TGTGCCAGCAGCGGGAGCCAAGAGACCCAGTACTTC. Amino acid sequence: CASSGSQETQYF.